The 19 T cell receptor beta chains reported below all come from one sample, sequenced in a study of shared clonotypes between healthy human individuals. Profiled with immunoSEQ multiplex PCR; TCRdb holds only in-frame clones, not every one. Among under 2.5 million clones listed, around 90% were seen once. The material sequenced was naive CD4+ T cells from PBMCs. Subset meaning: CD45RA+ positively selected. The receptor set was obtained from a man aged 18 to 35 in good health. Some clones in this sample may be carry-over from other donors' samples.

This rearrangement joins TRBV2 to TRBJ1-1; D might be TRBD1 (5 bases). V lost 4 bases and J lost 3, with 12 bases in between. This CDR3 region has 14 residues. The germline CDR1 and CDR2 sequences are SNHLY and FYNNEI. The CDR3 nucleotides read TGTGCCAGCAGTGTCGCAGGGATGGACACTGAAGCTTTCTTT. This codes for CASSVAGMDTEAFF. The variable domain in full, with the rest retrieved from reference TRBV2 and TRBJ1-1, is EPEVTQTPSHQVTQMGQEVILRCVPISNHLYFYWYRQILGQKVEFLVSFYNNEISEKSEIFDDQFSVERPDGSNFTLKIRSTKLEDSAMYFCASSVAGMDTEAFFGQGTRLTVV.

The CDR3 DNA sequence: TGCAGCGTTGAAGATCTAGGTCGCGTCCAAGAGACCCAGTACTTC. This sequence encodes CSVEDLGRVQETQYF. The gene calls are TRBV29-1 and TRBJ2-5; D remains unclear. Germline V lookup: CDR1 SQVTM, CDR2 ANQGSEA. CDR3 length: 15 residues. V shed 0 bases and J shed 1 base, with 12 bases lying between them.

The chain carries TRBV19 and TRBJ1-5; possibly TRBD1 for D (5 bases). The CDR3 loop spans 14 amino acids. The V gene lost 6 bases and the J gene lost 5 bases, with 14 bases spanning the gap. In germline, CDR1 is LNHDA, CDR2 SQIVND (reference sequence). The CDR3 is CASREEDTYQPQHF. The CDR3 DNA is TGTGCCAGTAGAGAGGAGGACACCTATCAGCCCCAGCATTTT.

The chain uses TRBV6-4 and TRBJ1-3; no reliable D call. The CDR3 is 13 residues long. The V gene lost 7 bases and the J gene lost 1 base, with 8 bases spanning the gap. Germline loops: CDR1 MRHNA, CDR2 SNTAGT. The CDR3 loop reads CASINSSGNTIYF. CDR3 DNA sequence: TGTGCCAGCATTAACAGTTCTGGAAACACCATATATTTT.

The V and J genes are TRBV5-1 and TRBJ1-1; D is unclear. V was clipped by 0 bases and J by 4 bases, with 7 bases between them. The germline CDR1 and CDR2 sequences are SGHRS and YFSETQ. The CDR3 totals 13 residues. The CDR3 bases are TGCGCCAGCAGCTTGGGGCAGGTCACTGAAGCTTTCTTT. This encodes CASSLGQVTEAFF.

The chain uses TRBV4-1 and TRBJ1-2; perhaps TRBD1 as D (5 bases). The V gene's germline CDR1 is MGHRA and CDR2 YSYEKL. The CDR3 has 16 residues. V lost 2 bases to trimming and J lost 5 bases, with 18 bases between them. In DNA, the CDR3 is TGCGCCAGCAGCCAAACTCCACCCCGGGGGTCGTATGGCTACACCTTC. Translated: CASSQTPPRGSYGYTF.

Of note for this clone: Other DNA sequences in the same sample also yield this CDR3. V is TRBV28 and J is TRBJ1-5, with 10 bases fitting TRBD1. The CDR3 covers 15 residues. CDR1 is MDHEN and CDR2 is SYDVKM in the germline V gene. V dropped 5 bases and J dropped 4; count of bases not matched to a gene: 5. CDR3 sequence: CASSAGTGVNQPQHF. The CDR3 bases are TGTGCCAGCAGTGCAGGGACAGGGGTAAATCAGCCCCAGCATTTT.

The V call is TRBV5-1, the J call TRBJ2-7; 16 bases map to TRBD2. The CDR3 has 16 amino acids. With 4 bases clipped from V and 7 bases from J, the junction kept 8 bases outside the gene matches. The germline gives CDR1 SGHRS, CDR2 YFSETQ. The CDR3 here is CASSLGQGLAGGEQYF. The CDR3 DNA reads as TGCGCCAGCAGCCTGGGACAGGGACTAGCGGGAGGGGAGCAGTACTTC.

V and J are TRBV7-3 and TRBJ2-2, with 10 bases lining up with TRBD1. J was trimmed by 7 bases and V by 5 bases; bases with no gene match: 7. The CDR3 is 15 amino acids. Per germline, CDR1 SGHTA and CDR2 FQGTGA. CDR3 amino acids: CASSKGTGEIGELFF. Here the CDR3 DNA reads TGTGCCAGCAGCAAAGGGACAGGGGAAATCGGGGAGCTGTTTTTT.

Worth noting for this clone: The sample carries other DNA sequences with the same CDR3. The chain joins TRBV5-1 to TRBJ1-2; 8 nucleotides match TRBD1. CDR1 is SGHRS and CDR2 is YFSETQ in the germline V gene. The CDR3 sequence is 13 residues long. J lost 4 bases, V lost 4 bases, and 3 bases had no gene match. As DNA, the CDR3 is TGCGCCAGCAGCAGCGGACAGGGCTATGGCTACACCTTC. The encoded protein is CASSSGQGYGYTF. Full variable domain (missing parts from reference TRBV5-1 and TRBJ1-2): KAGVTQTPRYLIKTRGQQVTLSCSPISGHRSVSWYQQTPGQGLQFLFEYFSETQRNKGNFPGRFSGRQFSNSRSEMNVSTLELGDSALYLCASSSGQGYGYTFGSGTRLTVV.

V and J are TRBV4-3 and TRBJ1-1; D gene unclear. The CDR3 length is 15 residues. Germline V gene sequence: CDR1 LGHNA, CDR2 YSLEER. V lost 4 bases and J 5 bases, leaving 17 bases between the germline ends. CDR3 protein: CASSRANWPGTEAFF. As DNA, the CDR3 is TGCGCCAGCAGCCGAGCCAATTGGCCTGGAACTGAAGCTTTCTTT.

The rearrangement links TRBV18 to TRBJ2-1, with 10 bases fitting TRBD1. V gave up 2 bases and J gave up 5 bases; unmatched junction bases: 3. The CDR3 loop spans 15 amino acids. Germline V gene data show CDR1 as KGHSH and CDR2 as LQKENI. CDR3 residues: CASSPRDRGHNEQFF. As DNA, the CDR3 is TGTGCCAGCTCACCAAGGGACAGGGGTCACAATGAGCAGTTCTTC.

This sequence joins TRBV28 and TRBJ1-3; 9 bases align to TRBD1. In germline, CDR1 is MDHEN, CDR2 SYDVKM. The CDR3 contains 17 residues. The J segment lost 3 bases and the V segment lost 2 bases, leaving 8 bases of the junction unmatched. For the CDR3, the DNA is TGTGCCAGCAGTTTAGCCCGACAGGGGGTGGTTGGAAACACCATATATTTT. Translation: CASSLARQGVVGNTIYF.

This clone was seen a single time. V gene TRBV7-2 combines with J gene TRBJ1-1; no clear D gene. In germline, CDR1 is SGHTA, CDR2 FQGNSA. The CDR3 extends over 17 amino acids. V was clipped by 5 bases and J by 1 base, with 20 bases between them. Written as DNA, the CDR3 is TGTGCCAGCAGCCCACCGGTAAGGGCAGGCTGGAACACTGAAGCTTTCTTT. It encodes CASSPPVRAGWNTEAFF.

CDR3 nucleotide sequence: TGTGCCAGCACTCACGACCGGGACACCCTCAAAAAACTGTTTTTT. Its protein is CASTHDRDTLKKLFF. The rearrangement links TRBV27 to TRBJ1-4, with a weak D call TRBD1 (6 bases). This CDR3 has 15 residues. The germline V gene encodes CDR1 MNHEY and CDR2 SMNVEV (reference sequence). V was cut by 7 bases and J by 9 bases, with 21 bases left in between.

The CDR3 DNA reads as TGTGCCAGCAGTCGCGGGAGGGGAAGTGAGACCCAGTACTTC. Translation: CASSRGRGSETQYF. This chain links TRBV2 with TRBJ2-5, with 9 nucleotides matching TRBD2. CDR1 is SNHLY and CDR2 is FYNNEI in the germline V gene. This CDR3 comprises 14 residues. Trimming at V came to 5 bases and at J to 5 bases, leaving 6 bases not matched to a gene.

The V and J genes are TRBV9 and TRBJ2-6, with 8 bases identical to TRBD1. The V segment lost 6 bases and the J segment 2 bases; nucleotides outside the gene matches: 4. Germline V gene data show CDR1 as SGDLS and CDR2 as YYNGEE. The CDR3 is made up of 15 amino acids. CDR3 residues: CASNPGGAGANVLTF. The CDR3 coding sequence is TGTGCCAGCAACCCAGGGGGCGCTGGGGCCAACGTCCTGACTTTC. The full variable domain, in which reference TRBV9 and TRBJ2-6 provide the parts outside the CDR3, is DSGVTQTPKHLITATGQRVTLRCSPRSGDLSVYWYQQSLDQGLQFLIQYYNGEERAKGNILERFSAQQFPDLHSELNLSSLELGDSALYFCASNPGGAGANVLTFGAGSRLTVL.

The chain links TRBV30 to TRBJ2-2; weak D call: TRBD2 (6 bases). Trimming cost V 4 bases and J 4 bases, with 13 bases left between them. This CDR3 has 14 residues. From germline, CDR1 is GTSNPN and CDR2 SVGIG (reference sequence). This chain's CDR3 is CAWNWVGSTGELFF. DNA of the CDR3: TGTGCCTGGAACTGGGTCGGGAGCACCGGGGAGCTGTTTTTT. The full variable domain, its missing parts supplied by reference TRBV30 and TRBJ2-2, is SQTIHQWPATLVQPVGSPLSLECTVEGTSNPNLYWYRQAAGRGLQLLFYSVGIGQISSEVPQNLSASRPQDRQFILSSKKLLLSDSGFYLCAWNWVGSTGELFFGEGSRLTVL.

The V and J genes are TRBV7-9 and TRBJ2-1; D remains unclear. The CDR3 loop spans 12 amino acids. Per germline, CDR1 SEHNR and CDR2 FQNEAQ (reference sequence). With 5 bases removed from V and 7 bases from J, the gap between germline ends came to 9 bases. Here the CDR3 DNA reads TGTGCCAGCAGCCCACCCGTAAATGAGCAGTTCTTC. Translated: CASSPPVNEQFF.